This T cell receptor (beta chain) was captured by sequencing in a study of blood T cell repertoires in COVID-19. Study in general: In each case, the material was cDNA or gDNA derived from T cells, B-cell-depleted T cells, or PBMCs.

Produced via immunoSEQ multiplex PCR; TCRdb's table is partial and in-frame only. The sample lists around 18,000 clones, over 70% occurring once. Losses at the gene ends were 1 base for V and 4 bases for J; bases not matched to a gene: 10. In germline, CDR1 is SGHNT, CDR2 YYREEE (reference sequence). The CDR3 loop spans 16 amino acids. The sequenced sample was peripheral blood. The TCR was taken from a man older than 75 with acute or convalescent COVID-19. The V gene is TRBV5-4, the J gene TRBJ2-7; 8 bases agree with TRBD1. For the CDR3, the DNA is TGTGCCAGCAGCTTGCCGACAGGGGTTGAGCCATACGAGCAGTACTTC. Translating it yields CASSLPTGVEPYEQYF.